These T cell receptor beta chains were read from a single sample in a study of T cell responses to AZD1222 COVID-19 vaccine. The protocol was immunoSEQ multiplex PCR, while the TCRdb copy is restricted to in-frame clones and leaves out a portion. The sample lists about 66,000 clones; 88% were seen once. Source: peripheral blood, taken 28 days after the second dose of the MenACWY control vaccine. The receptors were gathered from an adult who received the MenACWY meningococcal vaccine as a control. The CDR3 runs from the conserved cysteine through the conserved F or W. D genes are given only for firm matches. Expanded clones get a size class; other rows say once, few or many, or leave the size out.

j_call v_call clone_size d_call cdr3_aa cdr3_nt
TRBJ2-5 TRBV3-1/TRBV3-2 . . CASSLGRTQYF TGTGCCAGCAGCCTTGGTCGGACCCAGTACTTC
TRBJ2-3 TRBV12-3/TRBV12-4 . TRBD1 CASRGQFTDTQYF TGTGCCAGCAGGGGACAGTTCACAGATACGCAGTATTTT
TRBJ2-1 TRBV28 . TRBD2 CATRGPPGLGGSNEQFF TGTGCCACCAGAGGTCCTCCGGGACTAGGGGGTTCCAATGAGCAGTTCTTC
TRBJ1-2 TRBV19 . TRBD1 CASSIDRTGHGYTF TGTGCCAGTAGTATAGATCGGACAGGGCATGGCTACACCTTC
TRBJ1-5 TRBV28 . . CASRREGIRRAGQPQHF TGTGCCAGCAGAAGGGAGGGAATTCGGAGGGCGGGTCAGCCCCAGCATTTT
TRBJ2-7 TRBV10-3 once . CAINFNGETYEQYF TGTGCCATCAACTTTAACGGAGAAACCTACGAGCAGTACTTC
TRBJ2-7 TRBV19 . . CASGTVVEQYF TGTGCCAGCGGGACCGTGGTCGAGCAGTACTTC
TRBJ1-1 TRBV20-1 . . CSASREWGTEAFF TGCAGTGCTAGTCGAGAGTGGGGCACTGAAGCTTTCTTT
TRBJ1-4 TRBV7-9 . . CASSFTGSSEKLFF TGTGCCAGCAGCTTTACAGGGTCGAGTGAAAAACTGTTTTTT
TRBJ2-7 TRBV28 . TRBD2 CASSLGAGGWKEQYF TGTGCCAGCAGTTTAGGCGCGGGGGGCTGGAAGGAGCAGTACTTC
TRBJ2-2 TRBV11-1 . TRBD2 CASSFAPNGGDGELFF TGTGCCAGCAGCTTTGCGCCGAACGGGGGGGACGGGGAGCTGTTTTTT
TRBJ1-2 TRBV20-1 . . CSATGIYGYTF TGCAGTGCTACAGGGATCTATGGCTACACCTTC
TRBJ1-2 TRBV10-3 . TRBD1 CAISGGQGQGFGYTF TGTGCCATCAGTGGGGGACAGGGGCAGGGGTTTGGCTACACCTTC
TRBJ1-1 TRBV3-1/TRBV3-2 . . CASSQGRHTGEAFF TGTGCCAGCAGCCAAGGAAGGCACACGGGTGAAGCTTTCTTT
TRBJ2-7 TRBV11-2 . TRBD1 CASSLVGDSSYEQYF TGTGCCAGCAGCTTAGTCGGGGACAGCTCCTACGAGCAGTACTTC
TRBJ2-2 TRBV10-2 . TRBD1 CASSAEQGASGELFF TGCGCCAGCAGTGCCGAGCAGGGGGCCTCCGGGGAGCTGTTTTTT
TRBJ1-3 TRBV6-2/TRBV6-3 . TRBD1 CASSYSMGQGTGNTIYF TGTGCCAGCAGTTACTCGATGGGACAGGGGACTGGAAACACCATATATTTT
TRBJ1-2 TRBV6-2/TRBV6-3 . TRBD1 CASSYLWDSYNYGYTF TGTGCCAGCAGTTACTTGTGGGACAGCTATAACTATGGCTACACCTTC
TRBJ2-7 TRBV7-9 . TRBD1 CASSSDRGRDEQYF TGTGCCAGCAGCTCGGACAGGGGAAGGGACGAGCAGTACTTC
TRBJ2-5 TRBV12-3/TRBV12-4 . . CASSWGQETQYF TGTGCCAGCAGTTGGGGGCAAGAGACCCAGTACTTC
TRBJ2-5 TRBV18 . . CASLRGLQETQYF TGTGCCAGCTTGCGGGGCCTCCAAGAGACCCAGTACTTC
TRBJ1-5 TRBV12-3/TRBV12-4 . . CASSRDMNQPQHF TGTGCCAGCAGCCGGGACATGAATCAGCCCCAGCATTTT
TRBJ1-1 TRBV28 . . CASSLGGNTEAFF TGTGCCAGCAGTTTGGGGGGGAACACTGAAGCTTTCTTT
TRBJ2-3 TRBV6-5 . . CASSYTYTDTQYF TGTGCCAGCAGTTACACTTACACAGATACGCAGTATTTT
TRBJ2-1 TRBV29-1 . . CSVASRNRFNEQFF TGCAGCGTTGCGTCTAGGAACAGGTTCAATGAGCAGTTCTTC
TRBJ1-1 TRBV6-5 . . CASSRGLGNTEAFF TGTGCCAGCAGTCGGGGGTTGGGGAACACTGAAGCTTTCTTT
TRBJ2-3 TRBV3-1/TRBV3-2 . . CASSQQGSGPPYSDTQYF TGTGCCAGCAGCCAGCAGGGGTCGGGGCCACCCTACTCAGATACGCAGTATTTT
TRBJ2-3 TRBV30 . . CAWDRQTDTQYF TGTGCCTGGGACCGACAGACAGATACGCAGTATTTT
TRBJ2-7 TRBV4-1 . . CASSQTDTMEYEQYF TGCGCCAGCAGCCAAACGGACACGATGGAGTACGAGCAGTACTTC
TRBJ2-3 TRBV9 . TRBD2 CASSAGGGPPDTQYF TGTGCCAGCAGCGCGGGGGGGGGCCCCCCAGATACGCAGTATTTT
TRBJ1-2 TRBV5-1 . TRBD1 CASSPDRDFSAGYTF TGCGCCAGCAGCCCAGACAGGGATTTCTCTGCTGGCTACACCTTC
TRBJ2-7 TRBV24-1 . . CATSDSSAGEQYF TGTGCCACCAGTGATTCTAGCGCCGGGGAGCAGTACTTC
TRBJ2-2 TRBV19 . TRBD1 CASTSGTVNTGELFF TGTGCCAGCACCTCCGGGACAGTCAACACCGGGGAGCTGTTTTTT
TRBJ2-7 TRBV7-9 . TRBD2 CASSLGHLAGAALYEQYF TGTGCCAGCAGCTTAGGCCATCTAGCGGGGGCCGCCCTCTACGAGCAGTACTTC
TRBJ1-1 TRBV4-1 . TRBD1 CASSREGQGTTEAFF TGCGCCAGCAGCCGAGAGGGACAGGGGACCACTGAAGCTTTCTTT
TRBJ1-1 TRBV5-6 . . CASSDGPRGTEAFF TGTGCCAGCAGCGATGGGCCGAGGGGGACTGAAGCTTTCTTT
TRBJ1-3 TRBV18 . . CASSPGVRSGNTIYF TGTGCCAGCTCACCAGGGGTTCGCTCTGGAAACACCATATATTTT
TRBJ2-1 TRBV7-3 . . CASSLQGLGEQFF TGTGCCAGCAGCTTACAGGGTTTGGGTGAGCAGTTCTTC
TRBJ1-2 TRBV5-4 . TRBD1 CASSRGTGSYGYTF TGTGCCAGCAGCCGGGGGACAGGGAGCTATGGCTACACCTTC
TRBJ1-1 TRBV5-4 . TRBD1 CASSWKTGGTEAFF TGTGCCAGCAGCTGGAAGACAGGGGGCACTGAAGCTTTCTTT